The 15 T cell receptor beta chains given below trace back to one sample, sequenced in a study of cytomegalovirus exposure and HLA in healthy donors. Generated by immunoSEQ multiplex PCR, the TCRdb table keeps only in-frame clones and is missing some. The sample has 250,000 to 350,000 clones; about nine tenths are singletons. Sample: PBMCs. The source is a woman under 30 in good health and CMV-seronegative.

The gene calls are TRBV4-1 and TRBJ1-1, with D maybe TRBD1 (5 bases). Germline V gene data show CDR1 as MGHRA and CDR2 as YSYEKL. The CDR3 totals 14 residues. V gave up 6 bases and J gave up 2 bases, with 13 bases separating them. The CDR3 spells CASRRDSPNTEAFF. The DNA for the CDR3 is TGCGCCAGCAGACGCGACAGCCCCAACACTGAAGCTTTCTTT.

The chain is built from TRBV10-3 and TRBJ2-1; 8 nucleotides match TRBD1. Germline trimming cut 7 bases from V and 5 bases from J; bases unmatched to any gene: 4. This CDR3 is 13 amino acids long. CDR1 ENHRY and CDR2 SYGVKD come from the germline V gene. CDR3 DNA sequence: TGTGCCATCACCCCGACAGGGGACAATGAGCAGTTCTTC. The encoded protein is CAITPTGDNEQFF.

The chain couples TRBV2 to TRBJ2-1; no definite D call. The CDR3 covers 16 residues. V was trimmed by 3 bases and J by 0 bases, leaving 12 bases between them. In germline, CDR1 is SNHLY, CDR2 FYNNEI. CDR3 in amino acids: CASSDPTLPSYNEQFF. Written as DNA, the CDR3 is TGTGCCAGCAGTGATCCTACCTTACCCTCCTACAATGAGCAGTTCTTC.

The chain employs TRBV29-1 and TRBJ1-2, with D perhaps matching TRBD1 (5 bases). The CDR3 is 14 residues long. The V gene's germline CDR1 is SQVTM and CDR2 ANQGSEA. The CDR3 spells CTPEEHDSTYGYTF. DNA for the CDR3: TGCACGCCAGAAGAGCACGACAGTACCTATGGCTACACCTTC.

CDR3: CASSAASSYEQYF. The CDR3 region has the DNA TGTGCCAGCAGCGCCGCGTCTTCCTACGAGCAGTACTTC. The V call is TRBV9, the J call TRBJ2-7; D remains ambiguous. This CDR3 comprises 13 residues. The germline CDR1 and CDR2 sequences are SGDLS and YYNGEE. Trimming cost V 3 bases and J 1 base, with 8 bases left between them.

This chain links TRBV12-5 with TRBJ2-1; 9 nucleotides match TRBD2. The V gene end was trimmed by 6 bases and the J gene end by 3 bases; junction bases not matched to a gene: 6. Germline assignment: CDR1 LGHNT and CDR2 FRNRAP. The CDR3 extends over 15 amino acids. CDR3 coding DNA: TGTGCTAGTGGCGGAAAGACTAGCGGCTACAATGAGCAGTTCTTC. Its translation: CASGGKTSGYNEQFF.

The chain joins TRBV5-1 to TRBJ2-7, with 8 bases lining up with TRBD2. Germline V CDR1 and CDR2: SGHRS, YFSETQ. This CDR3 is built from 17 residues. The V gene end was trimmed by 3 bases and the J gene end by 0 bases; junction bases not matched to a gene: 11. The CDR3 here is CASSSAGGGESSYEQYF. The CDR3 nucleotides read TGCGCCAGCAGCTCCGCGGGGGGCGGGGAGAGCTCCTACGAGCAGTACTTC. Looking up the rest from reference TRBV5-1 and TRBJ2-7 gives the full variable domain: KAGVTQTPRYLIKTRGQQVTLSCSPISGHRSVSWYQQTPGQGLQFLFEYFSETQRNKGNFPGRFSGRQFSNSRSEMNVSTLELGDSALYLCASSSAGGGESSYEQYFGPGTRLTVT.

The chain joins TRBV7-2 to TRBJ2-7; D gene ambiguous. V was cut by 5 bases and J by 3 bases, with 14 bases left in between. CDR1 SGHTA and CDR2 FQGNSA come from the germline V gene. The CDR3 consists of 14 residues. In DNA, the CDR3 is TGTGCCAGCAGCCCCCTCACCTCCTACTACGAGCAGTACTTC. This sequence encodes CASSPLTSYYEQYF.

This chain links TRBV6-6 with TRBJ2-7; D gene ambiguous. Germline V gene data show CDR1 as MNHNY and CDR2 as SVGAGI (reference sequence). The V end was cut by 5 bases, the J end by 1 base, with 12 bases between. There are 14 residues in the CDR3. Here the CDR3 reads CASSTPSVSYEQYF. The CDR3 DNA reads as TGTGCCAGCAGTACCCCCTCAGTATCCTACGAGCAGTACTTC.

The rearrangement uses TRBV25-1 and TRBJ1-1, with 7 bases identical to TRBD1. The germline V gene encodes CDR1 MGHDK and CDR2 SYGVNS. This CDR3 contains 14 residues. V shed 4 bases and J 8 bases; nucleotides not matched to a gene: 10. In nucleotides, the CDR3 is TGTGCCAGCAGTGCCCCTACAGGGGTCGGGGAAGCTTTCTTT. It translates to CASSAPTGVGEAFF.

The CDR3 loop is CASSSRDSVTYGYTF. In DNA, the CDR3 is TGTGCCAGCAGTTCCCGGGACAGCGTAACCTATGGCTACACCTTC. The chain uses TRBV6-5 and TRBJ1-2, with TRBD1 matching 7 bases. This CDR3 has 15 amino acids. Germline V gene sequence: CDR1 MNHEY, CDR2 SVGAGI. With 4 bases clipped from V and 4 bases from J, the junction kept 9 bases outside the gene matches.

The CDR3 DNA follows: TGTGCCAGCAGCACCAGACCTCTAGCGGGAGCTGGATACAATGAGCAGTTCTTC. Translating it yields CASSTRPLAGAGYNEQFF. The gene calls are TRBV7-8 and TRBJ2-1; 10 bases map to TRBD2. The CDR3 covers 18 residues. V dropped 5 bases and J dropped 4; count of bases not matched to a gene: 14. CDR1 and CDR2 (germline): SGHVS, FQNEAQ. The entire variable domain, with the rest obtained from reference TRBV7-8 and TRBJ2-1, is as follows: GAGVSQSPRYKVAKRGQDVALRCDPISGHVSLFWYQQALGQGPEFLTYFQNEAQLDKSGLPSDRFFAERPEGSVSTLKIQRTQQEDSAVYLCASSTRPLAGAGYNEQFFGPGTRLTVL.

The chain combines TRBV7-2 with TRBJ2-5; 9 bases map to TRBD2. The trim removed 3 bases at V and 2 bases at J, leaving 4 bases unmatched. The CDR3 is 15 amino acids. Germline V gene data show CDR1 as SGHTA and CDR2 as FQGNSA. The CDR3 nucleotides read TGTGCCAGCAGCTTCATGACTAGCGGACAAGAGACCCAGTACTTC. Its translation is CASSFMTSGQETQYF. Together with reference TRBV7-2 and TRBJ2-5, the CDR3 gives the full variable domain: GAGVSQSPSNKVTEKGKDVELRCDPISGHTALYWYRQSLGQGLEFLIYFQGNSAPDKSGLPSDRFSAERTGGSVSTLTIQRTQQEDSAVYLCASSFMTSGQETQYFGPGTRLLVL.

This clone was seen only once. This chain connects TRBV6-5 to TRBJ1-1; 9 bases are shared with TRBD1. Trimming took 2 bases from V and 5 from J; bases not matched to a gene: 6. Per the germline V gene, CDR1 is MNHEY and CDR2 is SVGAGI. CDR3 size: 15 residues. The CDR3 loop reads CASSYKTGGITEAFF. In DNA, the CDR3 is TGTGCCAGCAGTTACAAGACAGGGGGGATAACTGAAGCTTTCTTT.

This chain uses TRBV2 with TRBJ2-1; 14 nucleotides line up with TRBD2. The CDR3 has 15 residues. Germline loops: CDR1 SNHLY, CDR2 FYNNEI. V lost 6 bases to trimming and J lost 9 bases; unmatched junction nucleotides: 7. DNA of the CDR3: TGTGCCAGCAGCCGACTAGCGGGAGGGCCTAGTGAGCAGTTCTTC. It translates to CASSRLAGGPSEQFF.